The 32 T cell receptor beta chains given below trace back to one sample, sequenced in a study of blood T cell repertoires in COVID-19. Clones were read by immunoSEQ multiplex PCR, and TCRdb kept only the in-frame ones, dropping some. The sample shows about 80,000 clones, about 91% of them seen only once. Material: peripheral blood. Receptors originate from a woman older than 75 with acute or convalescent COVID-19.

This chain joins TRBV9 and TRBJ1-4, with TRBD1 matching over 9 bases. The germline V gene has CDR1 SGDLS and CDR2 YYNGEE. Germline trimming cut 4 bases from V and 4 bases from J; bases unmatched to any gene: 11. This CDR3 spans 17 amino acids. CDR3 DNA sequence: TGTGCCAGCAGCCGGAGCACAGGGGGCTCGGGTAATGAAAAACTGTTTTTT. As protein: CASSRSTGGSGNEKLFF.

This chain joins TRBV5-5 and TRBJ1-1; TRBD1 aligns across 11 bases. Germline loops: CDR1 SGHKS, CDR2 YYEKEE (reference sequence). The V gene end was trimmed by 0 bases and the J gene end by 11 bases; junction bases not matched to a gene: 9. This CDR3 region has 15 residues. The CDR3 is CASSLGRDRGVEAFF. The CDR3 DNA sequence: TGTGCCAGCAGCTTGGGACGGGACAGGGGGGTTGAGGCTTTCTTT.

The CDR3 DNA sequence: TGTGCCAGCTCATCCGGGACAGGGGGCGAGCAGCCCCAGCATTTT. It specifies CASSSGTGGEQPQHF. V and J are TRBV18 and TRBJ1-5; 12 nucleotides line up with TRBD1. Germline CDR1 reads KGHSH; CDR2 reads LQKENI. CDR3 size: 15 residues. V was clipped by 5 bases and J by 7 bases; unmatched bases: 6. The entire variable domain, with the rest obtained from reference TRBV18 and TRBJ1-5, is as follows: NAGVMQNPRHLVRRRGQEARLRCSPMKGHSHVYWYRQLPEEGLKFMVYLQKENIIDESGMPKERFSAEFPKEGPSILRIQQVVRGDSAAYFCASSSGTGGEQPQHFGDGTRLSIL.

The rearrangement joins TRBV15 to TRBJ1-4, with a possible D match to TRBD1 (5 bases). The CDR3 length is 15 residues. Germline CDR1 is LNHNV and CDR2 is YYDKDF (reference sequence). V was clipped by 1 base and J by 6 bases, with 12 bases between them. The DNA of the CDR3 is TGTGCCACCAGCAGAGTTCGGGGGGTCGATGAAAAACTGTTTTTT. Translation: CATSRVRGVDEKLFF.

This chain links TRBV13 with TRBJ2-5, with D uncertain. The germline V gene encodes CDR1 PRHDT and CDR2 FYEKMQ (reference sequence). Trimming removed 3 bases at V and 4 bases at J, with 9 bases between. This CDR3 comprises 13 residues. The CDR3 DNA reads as TGTGCCAGCAGCTTGGCGGCACTAGAGACCCAGTACTTC. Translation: CASSLAALETQYF.

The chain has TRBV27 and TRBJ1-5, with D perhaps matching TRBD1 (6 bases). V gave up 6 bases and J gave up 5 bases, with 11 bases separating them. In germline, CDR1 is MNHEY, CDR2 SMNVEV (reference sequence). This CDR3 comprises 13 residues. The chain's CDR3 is CASRRRTDQPQHF. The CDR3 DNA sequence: TGTGCCAGCAGACGGCGGACAGATCAGCCCCAGCATTTT.

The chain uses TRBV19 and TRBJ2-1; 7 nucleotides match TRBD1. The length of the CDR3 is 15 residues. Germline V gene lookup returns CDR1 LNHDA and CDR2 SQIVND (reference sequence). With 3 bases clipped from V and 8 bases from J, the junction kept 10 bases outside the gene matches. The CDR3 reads CASSIPGTARDEQFF. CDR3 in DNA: TGTGCCAGTAGTATCCCTGGGACAGCGAGGGATGAGCAGTTCTTC. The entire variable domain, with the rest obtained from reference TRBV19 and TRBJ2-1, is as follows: DGGITQSPKYLFRKEGQNVTLSCEQNLNHDAMYWYRQDPGQGLRLIYYSQIVNDFQKGDIAEGYSVSREKKESFPLTVTSAQKNPTAFYLCASSIPGTARDEQFFGPGTRLTVL.

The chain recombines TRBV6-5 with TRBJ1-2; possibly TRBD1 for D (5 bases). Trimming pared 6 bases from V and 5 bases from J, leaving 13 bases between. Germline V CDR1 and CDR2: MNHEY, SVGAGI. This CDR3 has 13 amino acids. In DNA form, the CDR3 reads TGTGCCAGCAGCCAGGGAGGACGGTATGGCTACACCTTC. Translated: CASSQGGRYGYTF.

The CDR3 DNA is TGTGCCAGTAGTATTCTCCTCGGGATCGGGAGCAATCAGCCCCAGCATTTT. Its translation is CASSILLGIGSNQPQHF. The rearrangement links TRBV19 to TRBJ1-5; D is unclear. CDR1 is LNHDA and CDR2 is SQIVND in the germline V gene (reference sequence). This CDR3 has 17 amino acids. The V and J ends lost 3 bases and 1 base respectively, with 16 bases between them.

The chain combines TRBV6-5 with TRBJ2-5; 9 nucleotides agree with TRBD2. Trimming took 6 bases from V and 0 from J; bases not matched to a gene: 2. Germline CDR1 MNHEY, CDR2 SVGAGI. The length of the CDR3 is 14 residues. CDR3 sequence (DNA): TGTGCCAGCAGGCGGGGGGGGTACCAAGAGACCCAGTACTTC. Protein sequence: CASRRGGYQETQYF.

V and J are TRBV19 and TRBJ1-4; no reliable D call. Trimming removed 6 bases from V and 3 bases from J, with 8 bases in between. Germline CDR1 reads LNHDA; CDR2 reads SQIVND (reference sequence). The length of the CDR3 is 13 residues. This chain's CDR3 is CASSAVANEKLFF. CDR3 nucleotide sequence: TGTGCCAGTAGCGCAGTGGCTAATGAAAAACTGTTTTTT.

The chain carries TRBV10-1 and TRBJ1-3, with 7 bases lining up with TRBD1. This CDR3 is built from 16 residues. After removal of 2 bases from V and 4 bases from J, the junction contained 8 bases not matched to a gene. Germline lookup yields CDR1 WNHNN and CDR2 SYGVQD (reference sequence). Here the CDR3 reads CASSEEEGARGNTIYF. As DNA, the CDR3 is TGCGCCAGCAGTGAGGAGGAGGGGGCGCGAGGAAACACCATATATTTT.

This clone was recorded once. The chain's CDR3 is CASSPGIKEEKLFF. CDR3 nucleotides: TGTGCCAGCAGCCCCGGGATAAAAGAGGAAAAACTGTTTTTT. This sequence joins TRBV9 and TRBJ1-4; unclear D gene. The V end was cut by 4 bases, the J end by 8 bases, with 15 bases between. CDR3 size: 14 residues. Germline CDR1 and CDR2: SGDLS and YYNGEE.

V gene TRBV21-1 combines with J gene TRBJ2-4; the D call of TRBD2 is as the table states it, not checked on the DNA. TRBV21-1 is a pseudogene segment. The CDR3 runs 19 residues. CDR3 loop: CASSKVIGTGGLAKNIQYF. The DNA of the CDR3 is TGTGCCAGCAGCAAAGTAATTGGGACGGGGGGCTTAGCCAAAAACATTCAGTACTTC.

CDR3 amino acids: CASSVWGEGGTQYF. Here the CDR3 DNA reads TGTGCCAGCAGCGTATGGGGGGAAGGAGGGACCCAGTACTTC. The chain links TRBV9 to TRBJ2-5; possibly TRBD2 for D (6 bases). Germline values: CDR1 SGDLS, CDR2 YYNGEE. Deletions cut 1 base from V and 7 bases from J, with 14 bases between. This CDR3 is 14 amino acids long.

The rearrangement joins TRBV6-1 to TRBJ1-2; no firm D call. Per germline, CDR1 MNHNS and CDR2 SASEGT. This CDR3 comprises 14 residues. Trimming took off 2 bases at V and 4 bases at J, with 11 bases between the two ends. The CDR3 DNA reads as TGTGCCAGCAGTGAAAATGGACTGTTCTATGGCTACACCTTC. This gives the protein CASSENGLFYGYTF.

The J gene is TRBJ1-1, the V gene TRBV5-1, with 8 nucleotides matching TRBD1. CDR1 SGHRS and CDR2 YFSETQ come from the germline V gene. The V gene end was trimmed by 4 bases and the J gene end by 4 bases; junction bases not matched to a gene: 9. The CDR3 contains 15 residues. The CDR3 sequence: CASSHSGGTSTEAFF. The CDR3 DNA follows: TGCGCCAGCAGCCATTCAGGGGGCACGAGCACTGAAGCTTTCTTT.

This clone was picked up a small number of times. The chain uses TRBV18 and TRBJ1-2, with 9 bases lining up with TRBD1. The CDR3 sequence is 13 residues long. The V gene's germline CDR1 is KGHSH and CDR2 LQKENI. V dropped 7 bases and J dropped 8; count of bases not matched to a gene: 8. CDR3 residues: CASFAGTGSGYTF. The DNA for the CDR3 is TGTGCCAGCTTTGCCGGGACAGGGAGCGGCTACACCTTC. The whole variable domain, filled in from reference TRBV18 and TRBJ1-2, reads NAGVMQNPRHLVRRRGQEARLRCSPMKGHSHVYWYRQLPEEGLKFMVYLQKENIIDESGMPKERFSAEFPKEGPSILRIQQVVRGDSAAYFCASFAGTGSGYTFGSGTRLTVV.

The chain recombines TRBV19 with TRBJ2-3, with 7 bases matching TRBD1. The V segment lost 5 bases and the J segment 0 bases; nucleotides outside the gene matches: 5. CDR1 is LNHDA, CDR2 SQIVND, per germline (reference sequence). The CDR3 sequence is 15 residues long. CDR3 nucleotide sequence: TGTGCCAGTAGTCAAGGGACAGTGAGCACAGATACGCAGTATTTT. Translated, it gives CASSQGTVSTDTQYF.

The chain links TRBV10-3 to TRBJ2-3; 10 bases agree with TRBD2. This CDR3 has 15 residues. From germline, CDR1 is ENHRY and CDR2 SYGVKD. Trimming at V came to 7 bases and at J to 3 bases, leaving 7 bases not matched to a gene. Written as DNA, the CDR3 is TGTGCCATCAAACCTAGCGGGAGTTTTACAGATACGCAGTATTTT. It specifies CAIKPSGSFTDTQYF.

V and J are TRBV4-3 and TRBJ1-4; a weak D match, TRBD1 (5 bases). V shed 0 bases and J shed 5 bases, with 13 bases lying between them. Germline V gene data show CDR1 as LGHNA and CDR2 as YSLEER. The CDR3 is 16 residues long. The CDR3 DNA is TGCGCCAGCAGCCAAGATAACGGCGGGGCCAATGAAAAACTGTTTTTT. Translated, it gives CASSQDNGGANEKLFF.

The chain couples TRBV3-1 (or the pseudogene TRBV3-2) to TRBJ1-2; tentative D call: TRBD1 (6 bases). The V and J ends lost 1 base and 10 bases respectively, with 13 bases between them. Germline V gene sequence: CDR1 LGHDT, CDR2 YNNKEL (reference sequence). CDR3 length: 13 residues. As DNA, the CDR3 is TGTGCCAGCAGCCAAGGCAGGGGTTGGGACTACACCTTC. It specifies CASSQGRGWDYTF.

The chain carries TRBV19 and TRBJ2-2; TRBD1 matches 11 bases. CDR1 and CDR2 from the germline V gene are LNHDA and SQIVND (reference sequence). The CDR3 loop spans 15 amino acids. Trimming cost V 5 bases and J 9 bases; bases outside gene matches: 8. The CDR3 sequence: CASSPTDRGRRELFF. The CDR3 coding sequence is TGTGCCAGTAGTCCAACGGACAGGGGGCGTCGGGAGCTGTTTTTT.

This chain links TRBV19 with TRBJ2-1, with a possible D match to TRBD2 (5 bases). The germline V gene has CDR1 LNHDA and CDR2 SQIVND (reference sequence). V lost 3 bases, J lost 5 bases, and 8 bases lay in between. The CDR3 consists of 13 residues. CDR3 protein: CASSMGGHNEQFF. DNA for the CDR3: TGTGCCAGTAGTATGGGCGGGCACAATGAGCAGTTCTTC.

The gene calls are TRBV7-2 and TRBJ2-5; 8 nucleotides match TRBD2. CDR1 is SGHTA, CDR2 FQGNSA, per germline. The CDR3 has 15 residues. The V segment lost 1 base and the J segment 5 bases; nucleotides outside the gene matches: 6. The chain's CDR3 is CASSLDGGAGETQYF. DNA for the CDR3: TGTGCCAGCAGCTTAGACGGGGGGGCGGGTGAGACCCAGTACTTC.

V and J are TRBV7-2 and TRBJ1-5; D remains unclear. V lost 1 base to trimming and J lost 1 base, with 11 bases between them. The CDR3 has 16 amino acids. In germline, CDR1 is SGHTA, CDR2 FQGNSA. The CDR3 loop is CASSLGSGYSNQPQHF. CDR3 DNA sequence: TGTGCCAGCAGCTTAGGGTCCGGGTACAGCAATCAGCCCCAGCATTTT.

The CDR3 sequence is CASAPGSGSYNEQFF. The CDR3 nucleotides read TGCGCCAGCGCCCCCGGCTCCGGGTCCTACAATGAGCAGTTCTTC. This chain links TRBV5-1 with TRBJ2-1; no reliable D call. The CDR3 contains 15 residues. The V end was cut by 7 bases, the J end by 1 base, with 15 bases between. Germline V gives CDR1 SGHRS, CDR2 YFSETQ.

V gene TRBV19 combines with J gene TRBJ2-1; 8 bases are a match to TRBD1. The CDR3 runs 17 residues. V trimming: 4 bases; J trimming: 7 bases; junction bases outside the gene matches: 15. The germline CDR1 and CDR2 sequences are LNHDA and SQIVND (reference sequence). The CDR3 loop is CASSKYSGTGESNEQFF. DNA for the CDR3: TGTGCCAGTAGTAAGTACTCCGGGACAGGCGAATCTAATGAGCAGTTCTTC.

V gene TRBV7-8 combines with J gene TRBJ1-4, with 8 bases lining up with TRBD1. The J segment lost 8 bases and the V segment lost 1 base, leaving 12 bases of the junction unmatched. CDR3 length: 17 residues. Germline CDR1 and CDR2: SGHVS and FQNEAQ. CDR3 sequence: CASSLGGTGDKGEKLFF. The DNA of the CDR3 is TGTGCCAGCAGCTTAGGGGGGACAGGTGACAAGGGGGAAAAACTGTTTTTT.

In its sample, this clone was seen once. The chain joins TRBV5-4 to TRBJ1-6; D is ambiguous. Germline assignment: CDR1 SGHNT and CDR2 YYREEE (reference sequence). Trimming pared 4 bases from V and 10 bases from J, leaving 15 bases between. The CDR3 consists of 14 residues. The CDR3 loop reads CASSPEVGRSPLHF. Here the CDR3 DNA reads TGTGCCAGCAGCCCTGAAGTAGGGAGGTCACCCCTCCACTTT.

CDR3 sequence (DNA): TGTGCCAGCAGCTTAGTTTCCACAGGGGGCGATGAAAAACTGTTTTTT. Its translation is CASSLVSTGGDEKLFF. V gene TRBV11-2 combines with J gene TRBJ1-4; 9 bases line up with TRBD1. The CDR3 is 16 residues long. The germline V gene has CDR1 SGHAT and CDR2 FQNNGV. The V gene end was trimmed by 1 base and the J gene end by 6 bases; junction bases not matched to a gene: 6.

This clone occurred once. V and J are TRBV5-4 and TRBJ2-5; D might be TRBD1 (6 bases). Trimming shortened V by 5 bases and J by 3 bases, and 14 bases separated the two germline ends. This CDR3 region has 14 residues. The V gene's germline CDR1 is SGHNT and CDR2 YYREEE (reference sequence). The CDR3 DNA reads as TGTGCCAGCAGACAGGGTCAGGGGAAAGAGACCCAGTACTTC. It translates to CASRQGQGKETQYF.